The rows below give T cell receptor beta chains drawn from one sample of a study of blood T cell repertoires in COVID-19. Produced via immunoSEQ multiplex PCR; TCRdb's table is partial and in-frame only. The repertoire holds 90,000 to 120,000 clones, with under 85% as singletons. Material: peripheral blood. The receptors derive from a woman in her sixties or seventies with acute or convalescent COVID-19. CDR3s include the opening cysteine and the closing phenylalanine or tryptophan. A D gene is named only where the DNA matches it firmly. Size values are once, few and many counts, or a class for expanded clones, and some rows have none.

J gene: TRBJ2-5
V gene: TRBV30
clone size: NA
D gene: NA
CDR3 DNA: TGTGCCTGGAGTCCCCTGGAGACCCAGTACTTC
CDR3 protein: CAWSPLETQYF

J gene: TRBJ1-4
V gene: TRBV27
clone size: NA
D gene: NA
CDR3 DNA: TGTGCCAGCAGTACACACAGGGCCCCCGCAACTAATGAAAAACTGTTTTTT
CDR3 protein: CASSTHRAPATNEKLFF

J gene: TRBJ1-2
V gene: TRBV7-9
clone size: NA
D gene: NA
CDR3 DNA: TGTGCCAGCAGCTTAACGGAGAACTATGGCTACACCTTC
CDR3 protein: CASSLTENYGYTF

J gene: TRBJ2-7
V gene: TRBV11-2
clone size: NA
D gene: TRBD2
CDR3 DNA: TGTGCCAGCAGCTTATCTAGCGGGAGCTACGAGCAGTACTTC
CDR3 protein: CASSLSSGSYEQYF

J gene: TRBJ1-1
V gene: TRBV6-2/TRBV6-3
clone size: NA
D gene: TRBD1
CDR3 DNA: TGTGCCAGCAGTCCCGGACAGGGTTATGGGAACACTGAAGCTTTCTTT
CDR3 protein: CASSPGQGYGNTEAFF

J gene: TRBJ1-6
V gene: TRBV15
clone size: NA
D gene: NA
CDR3 DNA: TGTGCCACCAGCAGAGATTTTAGGGGTTCCTATAATTCACCCCTCCACTTT
CDR3 protein: CATSRDFRGSYNSPLHF

J gene: TRBJ2-5
V gene: TRBV18
clone size: NA
D gene: NA
CDR3 DNA: TGTGCCAGCTCACGCGCCGGGGGAGAGACCCAGTACTTC
CDR3 protein: CASSRAGGETQYF

J gene: TRBJ1-2
V gene: TRBV7-9
clone size: NA
D gene: NA
CDR3 DNA: TGTGCCAGCAGCTTAGCTGGGGGCGCGTATGGCTACACCTTC
CDR3 protein: CASSLAGGAYGYTF

J gene: TRBJ1-1
V gene: TRBV7-3
clone size: few
D gene: NA
CDR3 DNA: TGTGCCAGCAGCTACCGGCGGGACACTGAAGCTTTCTTT
CDR3 protein: CASSYRRDTEAFF

J gene: TRBJ1-5
V gene: TRBV7-2
clone size: NA
D gene: TRBD1
CDR3 DNA: TGTGCCAGCAGCCCGGACAGGGTTTATCAGCCCCAGCATTTT
CDR3 protein: CASSPDRVYQPQHF

J gene: TRBJ2-1
V gene: TRBV11-3
clone size: NA
D gene: NA
CDR3 DNA: TGTGCCAGCGAGGGTGGTAACAATGAGCAGTTCTTC
CDR3 protein: CASEGGNNEQFF

J gene: TRBJ1-2
V gene: TRBV5-1
clone size: NA
D gene: TRBD1
CDR3 DNA: TGCGCCAGCAGCGGGGGGGACAGGCCCTATAATGGCTACACCTTC
CDR3 protein: CASSGGDRPYNGYTF

J gene: TRBJ1-5
V gene: TRBV27
clone size: NA
D gene: TRBD1
CDR3 DNA: TGTGCCAGCAGTCGCACTGGACAGGTTAATCAGCCCCAGCATTTT
CDR3 protein: CASSRTGQVNQPQHF

J gene: TRBJ2-3
V gene: TRBV9
clone size: NA
D gene: TRBD2
CDR3 DNA: TGTGCCAGCAACGGACAACCGGGACTAGCGGGGCCCACAGATACGCAGTATTTT
CDR3 protein: CASNGQPGLAGPTDTQYF

J gene: TRBJ2-5
V gene: TRBV24-1
clone size: once
D gene: TRBD2
CDR3 DNA: TGTGCCACCAGTGCCGGGACTAGCGGGAGCGCGCAAGAGACCCAGTACTTC
CDR3 protein: CATSAGTSGSAQETQYF

J gene: TRBJ1-2
V gene: TRBV4-1
clone size: NA
D gene: TRBD1
CDR3 DNA: TGCGCCAGCAGCCAAGTCGCCGGGACAGGGAAGGCCGAAGGGAGCGGCTACACCTTC
CDR3 protein: CASSQVAGTGKAEGSGYTF

J gene: TRBJ2-3
V gene: TRBV24-1
clone size: NA
D gene: NA
CDR3 DNA: TGTGCCACCAGTGAAGAAGGAGGGAGGACAGATACGCAGTATTTT
CDR3 protein: CATSEEGGRTDTQYF

J gene: TRBJ2-4
V gene: TRBV23-1
clone size: NA
D gene: NA
CDR3 DNA: TGCGCCAGCACCCGAACAGCCTTAGCCAAAAACATTCAGTACTTC
CDR3 protein: CASTRTALAKNIQYF

J gene: TRBJ2-1
V gene: TRBV5-1
clone size: NA
D gene: NA
CDR3 DNA: TGCGCCAGCAGCTTACAGGGTGGAGCGTACAATGAGCAGTTCTTC
CDR3 protein: CASSLQGGAYNEQFF

J gene: TRBJ2-3
V gene: TRBV3-1/TRBV3-2
clone size: once
D gene: TRBD2
CDR3 DNA: TGTGCCAGCAGCCAAGATATTAGCGGGGGTCGCACAGATACGCAGTATTTT
CDR3 protein: CASSQDISGGRTDTQYF

J gene: TRBJ1-2
V gene: TRBV4-3
clone size: NA
D gene: NA
CDR3 DNA: TGCGCCAGCAGCCAGGAAGGTCAGGGCTATGGCTACACCTTC
CDR3 protein: CASSQEGQGYGYTF

J gene: TRBJ1-4
V gene: TRBV6-5
clone size: NA
D gene: NA
CDR3 DNA: TGTGCCAGCTCGTGGGCGGGGGGGGCCAACGAAAAACTGTTTTTT
CDR3 protein: CASSWAGGANEKLFF

J gene: TRBJ2-2
V gene: TRBV6-5
clone size: NA
D gene: TRBD2
CDR3 DNA: TGTGCCAGCACCACAGGACTAGCGGGGACCGAGCTGTTTTTT
CDR3 protein: CASTTGLAGTELFF

J gene: TRBJ1-6
V gene: TRBV30
clone size: NA
D gene: TRBD1
CDR3 DNA: TGTGCCTGGAGTGTGGGGGACAGGGGGCGATCACCCCTCCACTTT
CDR3 protein: CAWSVGDRGRSPLHF

J gene: TRBJ1-2
V gene: TRBV2
clone size: NA
D gene: TRBD1
CDR3 DNA: TGTGCCAGCAGGGATCAGGGGGCCGGTGGCTACACCTTC
CDR3 protein: CASRDQGAGGYTF

J gene: TRBJ1-3
V gene: TRBV6-5
clone size: NA
D gene: NA
CDR3 DNA: TGTGCCAGCAGCGAGCAGGATCGTAGAAACACCATATATTTT
CDR3 protein: CASSEQDRRNTIYF

J gene: TRBJ1-6
V gene: TRBV5-4
clone size: once
D gene: NA
CDR3 DNA: TGTGCCAGCAGCTTGGACAGAAATAATTCACCCCTCCACTTT
CDR3 protein: CASSLDRNNSPLHF

J gene: TRBJ1-1
V gene: TRBV6-1
clone size: NA
D gene: NA
CDR3 DNA: TGTGCCAGCAGTGAACAGGGCCAGATGAACACTAAAGCTTTCTTT
CDR3 protein: CASSEQGQMNTKAFF

J gene: TRBJ1-1
V gene: TRBV11-2
clone size: NA
D gene: NA
CDR3 DNA: TGTGCCAGCTCCCTCAGGGAGAACACTGAAGCTTTCTTT
CDR3 protein: CASSLRENTEAFF

J gene: TRBJ2-7
V gene: TRBV6-5
clone size: NA
D gene: TRBD1
CDR3 DNA: TGTGCCAGCAGTTACGGGGACAGGCGCTCCTACGAGCAGTACTTC
CDR3 protein: CASSYGDRRSYEQYF

J gene: TRBJ2-7
V gene: TRBV28
clone size: NA
D gene: NA
CDR3 DNA: TGTGCCAGCAGAGTATACAGGGTCGTAGGCTACGAGCAGTACTTC
CDR3 protein: CASRVYRVVGYEQYF

J gene: TRBJ2-3
V gene: TRBV15
clone size: NA
D gene: TRBD2
CDR3 DNA: TGTGCCACCACCAAGCGAGGGGCTAGCGGGGTCACAGATACGCAGTATTTT
CDR3 protein: CATTKRGASGVTDTQYF

J gene: TRBJ2-1
V gene: TRBV28
clone size: NA
D gene: TRBD2
CDR3 DNA: TGTGCCAGCAGTCCGGGACTAGCGTCACCTAGCTCCTACAATGAGCAGTTCTTC
CDR3 protein: CASSPGLASPSSYNEQFF

J gene: TRBJ2-2
V gene: TRBV2
clone size: NA
D gene: TRBD2
CDR3 DNA: TGTGCCAGCAGTGCTTTAGCGGGGGGGCGTATCGGGGAGCTGTTTTTT
CDR3 protein: CASSALAGGRIGELFF

J gene: TRBJ1-5
V gene: TRBV7-2
clone size: NA
D gene: TRBD1
CDR3 DNA: TGTGCCAGCAGTTTACAATCAGGGGGCCGGCAGCCCCAGCATTTT
CDR3 protein: CASSLQSGGRQPQHF

J gene: TRBJ2-3
V gene: TRBV4-2
clone size: NA
D gene: NA
CDR3 DNA: TGTGCCAGCAGCCAGGACTACGCATCTGATACGCAGTATTTT
CDR3 protein: CASSQDYASDTQYF

J gene: TRBJ1-1
V gene: TRBV5-1
clone size: NA
D gene: TRBD1
CDR3 DNA: TGCGCCAGCAATCAGGGGGCGCAGGACACTGAAGCTTTCTTT
CDR3 protein: CASNQGAQDTEAFF

J gene: TRBJ1-2
V gene: TRBV7-2
clone size: NA
D gene: NA
CDR3 DNA: TGTGCCAGCAGCTTAGTACAGACCAACTCAGGTGGCTACACCTTC
CDR3 protein: CASSLVQTNSGGYTF

J gene: TRBJ1-5
V gene: TRBV2
clone size: NA
D gene: NA
CDR3 DNA: TGTGCCAGCAGCAGGGATTATAGCAATCAGCCCCAGCATTTT
CDR3 protein: CASSRDYSNQPQHF

J gene: TRBJ2-5
V gene: TRBV19
clone size: NA
D gene: TRBD1
CDR3 DNA: TGTGCCAGTAGTCCCCGGACAGGGTCGGCGACCCAGTACTTC
CDR3 protein: CASSPRTGSATQYF

J gene: TRBJ2-1
V gene: TRBV19
clone size: NA
D gene: NA
CDR3 DNA: TGTGCCAGTAGTTTAGGCGGGGGCCTAGCGGAAGGGGAGCAGTTCTTC
CDR3 protein: CASSLGGGLAEGEQFF

J gene: TRBJ1-5
V gene: TRBV6-6
clone size: NA
D gene: NA
CDR3 DNA: TGTGCCAGCAGTCCCCCCCCGGGAGCTCAGCCCCAGCATTTT
CDR3 protein: CASSPPPGAQPQHF

J gene: TRBJ1-5
V gene: TRBV6-1
clone size: NA
D gene: TRBD1
CDR3 DNA: TGTGCCAGCAGTGAAGACCCGACAGGGGGCACCCTAGGGCCCCAGCATTTT
CDR3 protein: CASSEDPTGGTLGPQHF

J gene: TRBJ2-5
V gene: TRBV20-1
clone size: NA
D gene: TRBD2
CDR3 DNA: TGCAGTGCTAGTCACCTTGCTAGCGGGGGGGAGGTTCAAGAGACCCAGTACTTC
CDR3 protein: CSASHLASGGEVQETQYF

J gene: TRBJ2-1
V gene: TRBV9
clone size: NA
D gene: TRBD2
CDR3 DNA: TGTGCCAGCAGCGATACTAGCGGGACCTACAATGAGCAGTTCTTC
CDR3 protein: CASSDTSGTYNEQFF

J gene: TRBJ2-5
V gene: TRBV24-1
clone size: NA
D gene: TRBD1
CDR3 DNA: TGTGCCACCAGTGATCCAGGGGGCGTGGAGACCCAGTACTTC
CDR3 protein: CATSDPGGVETQYF

J gene: TRBJ2-1
V gene: TRBV6-6
clone size: NA
D gene: NA
CDR3 DNA: TGTGCCAGCAGTTACTACTTCCTTGACAATGAGCAGTTCTTC
CDR3 protein: CASSYYFLDNEQFF